This T cell receptor beta chain originates from a study of OX40 agonist ivuxolimab in advanced cancers. About the research overall: Earlier anti-PD-1, anti-PD-L1 or anti-CTLA-4 therapy was permitted; roughly 40% had received some. Study-level results: At 0.1 to 3.0 mg/kg and by week 6, CD4+ and CD8+ T cells in the blood had expanded clonally. Averaged across samples, CD8+ T cells carried more expanded clones than CD4+ did.

Assay: immunoSEQ multiplex PCR; the TCRdb copy retains only in-frame clones and omits some. The sample lists approximately 74,000 clones; approximately 92% were seen once. About this clone: Its specificity is not known.

The CDR3 contains 16 residues. In germline, CDR1 is LNHNV, CDR2 YYDKDF (reference sequence). V dropped 1 base and J dropped 0 bases, with 10 bases sitting between them. The chain has TRBV15 and TRBJ1-3; D unclear. Sequences were derived from CD4+ or CD8+ T cells sorted from blood, sampled in a trial of the OX40 agonist ivuxolimab. The sequence came from an adult with an advanced solid tumor such as melanoma, head and neck, liver or kidney cancer. CDR3: CATSRGSGVSGNTIYF. In DNA, the CDR3 is TGTGCCACCAGCAGAGGTTCTGGAGTCTCTGGAAACACCATATATTTT.